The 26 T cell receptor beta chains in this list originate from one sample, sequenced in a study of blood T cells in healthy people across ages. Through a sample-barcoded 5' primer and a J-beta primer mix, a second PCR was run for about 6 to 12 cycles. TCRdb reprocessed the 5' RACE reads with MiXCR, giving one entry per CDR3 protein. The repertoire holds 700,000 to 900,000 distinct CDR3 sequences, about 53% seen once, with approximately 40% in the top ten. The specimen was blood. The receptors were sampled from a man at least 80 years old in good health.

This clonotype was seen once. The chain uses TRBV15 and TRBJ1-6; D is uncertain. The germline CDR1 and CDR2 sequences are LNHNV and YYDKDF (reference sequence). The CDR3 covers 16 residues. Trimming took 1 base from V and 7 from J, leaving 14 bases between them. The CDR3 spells CATSRGGRLGNSPLHF. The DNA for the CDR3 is TGTGCCACCAGCAGAGGGGGTAGGCTCGGAAATTCACCCCTCCACTTT.

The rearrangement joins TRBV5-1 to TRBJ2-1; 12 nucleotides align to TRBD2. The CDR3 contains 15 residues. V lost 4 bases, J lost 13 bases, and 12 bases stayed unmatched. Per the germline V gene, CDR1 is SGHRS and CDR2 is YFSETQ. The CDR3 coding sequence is TGCGCCAGCAGCACGACTAGCGGGGGATTGGGTGAACAGTTCTTC. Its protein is CASSTTSGGLGEQFF. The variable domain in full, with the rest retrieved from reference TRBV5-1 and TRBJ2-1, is KAGVTQTPRYLIKTRGQQVTLSCSPISGHRSVSWYQQTPGQGLQFLFEYFSETQRNKGNFPGRFSGRQFSNSRSEMNVSTLELGDSALYLCASSTTSGGLGEQFFGPGTRLTVL.

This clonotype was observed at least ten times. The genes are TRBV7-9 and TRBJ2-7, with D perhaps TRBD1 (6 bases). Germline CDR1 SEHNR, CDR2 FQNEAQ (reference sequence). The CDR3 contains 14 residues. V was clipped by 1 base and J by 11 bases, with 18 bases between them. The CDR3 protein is CASSLGPGRTEKYF. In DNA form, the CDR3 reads TGTGCCAGCAGCTTAGGGCCGGGACGGACAGAGAAGTACTTC.

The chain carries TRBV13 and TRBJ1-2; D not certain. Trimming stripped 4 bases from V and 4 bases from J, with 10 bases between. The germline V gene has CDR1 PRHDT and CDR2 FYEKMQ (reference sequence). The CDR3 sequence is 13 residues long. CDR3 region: CASSWGETYGYTF. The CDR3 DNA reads TGTGCCAGCAGCTGGGGAGAGACCTATGGCTACACCTTC.

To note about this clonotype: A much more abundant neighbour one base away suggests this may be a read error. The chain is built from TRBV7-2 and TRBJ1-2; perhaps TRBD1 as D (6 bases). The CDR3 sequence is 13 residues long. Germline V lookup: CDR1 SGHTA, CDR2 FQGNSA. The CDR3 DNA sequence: TGTGCCGGCAGTAAGGACAGTCGTGGGGGCTACACCTTC. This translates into CAGSKDSRGGYTF. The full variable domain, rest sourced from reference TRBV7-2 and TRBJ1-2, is GAGVSQSPSNKVTEKGKDVELRCDPISGHTALYWYRQSLGQGLEFLIYFQGNSAPDKSGLPSDRFSAERTGGSVSTLTIQRTQQEDSAVYLCAGSKDSRGGYTFGSGTRLTVV.

The chain's CDR3 is CASSPPGLESYEQYF. As DNA, the CDR3 is TGTGCCAGCAGCCCACCGGGACTAGAGTCGTACGAGCAGTACTTC. This chain joins TRBV4-2 and TRBJ2-5; the match to TRBD2 covers 8 bases. The DNA end is a closer match to TRBJ2-7, so the J assignment may be wrong. This CDR3 has 15 amino acids. Per the germline V gene, CDR1 is LGHNA and CDR2 is YNFKEQ.

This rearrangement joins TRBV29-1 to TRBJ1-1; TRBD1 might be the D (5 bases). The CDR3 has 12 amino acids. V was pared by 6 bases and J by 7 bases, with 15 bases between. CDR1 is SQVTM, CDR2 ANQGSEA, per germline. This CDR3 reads CSVMVVGDEAFF. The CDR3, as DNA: TGCAGCGTGATGGTGGTGGGGGATGAAGCTTTCTTT.

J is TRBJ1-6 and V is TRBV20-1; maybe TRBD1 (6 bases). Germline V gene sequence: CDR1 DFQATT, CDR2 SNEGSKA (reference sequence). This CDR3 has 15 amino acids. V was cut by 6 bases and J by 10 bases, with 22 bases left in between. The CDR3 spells CSAKIQPGADSPLHF. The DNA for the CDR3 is TGCAGTGCCAAGATACAGCCAGGGGCGGACTCACCCCTCCACTTT.

This chain's CDR3 is CASSLVAGVADTQYF. The CDR3 bases are TGCGCCAGCAGCTTGGTAGCGGGAGTGGCAGATACGCAGTATTTT. The chain combines TRBV5-1 with TRBJ2-3, with 9 bases lining up with TRBD2. CDR3 size: 15 residues. In germline, CDR1 is SGHRS, CDR2 YFSETQ. V trimming: 0 bases; J trimming: 4 bases; junction bases outside the gene matches: 3.

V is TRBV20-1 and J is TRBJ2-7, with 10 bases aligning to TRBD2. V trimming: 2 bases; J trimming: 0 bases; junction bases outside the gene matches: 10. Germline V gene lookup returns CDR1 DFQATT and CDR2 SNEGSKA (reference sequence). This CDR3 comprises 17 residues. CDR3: CSARSLVSGRASYEQYF. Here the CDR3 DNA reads TGCAGTGCTAGATCCCTGGTGAGCGGGAGGGCCTCCTACGAGCAGTACTTC.

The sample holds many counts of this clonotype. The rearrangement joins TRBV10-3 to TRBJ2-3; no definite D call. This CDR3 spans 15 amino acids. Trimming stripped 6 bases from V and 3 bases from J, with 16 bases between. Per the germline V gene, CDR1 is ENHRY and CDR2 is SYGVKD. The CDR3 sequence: CAIRDTLGSTDTQYF. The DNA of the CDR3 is TGTGCCATCAGGGATACACTCGGTTCAACAGATACGCAGTATTTT.

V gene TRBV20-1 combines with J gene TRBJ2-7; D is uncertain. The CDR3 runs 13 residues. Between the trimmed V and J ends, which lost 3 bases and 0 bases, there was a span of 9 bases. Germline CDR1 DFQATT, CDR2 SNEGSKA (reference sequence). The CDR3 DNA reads TGCAGTGCTAGGGTTGCAGGCTCCTACGAGCAGTACTTC. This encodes CSARVAGSYEQYF.

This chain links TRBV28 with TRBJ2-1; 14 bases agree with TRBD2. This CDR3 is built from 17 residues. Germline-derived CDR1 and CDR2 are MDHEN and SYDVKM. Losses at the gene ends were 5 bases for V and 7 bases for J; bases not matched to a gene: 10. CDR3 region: CASSQPGLAGALNEQFF. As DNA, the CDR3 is TGTGCCAGCAGTCAACCGGGACTAGCGGGAGCCTTGAATGAGCAGTTCTTC.

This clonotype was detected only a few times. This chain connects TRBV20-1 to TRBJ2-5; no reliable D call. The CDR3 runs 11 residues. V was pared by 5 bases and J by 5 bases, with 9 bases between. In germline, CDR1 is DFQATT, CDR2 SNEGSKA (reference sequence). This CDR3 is CSAPLVETQYF. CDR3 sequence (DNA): TGCAGTGCTCCTCTGGTGGAGACCCAGTACTTC.

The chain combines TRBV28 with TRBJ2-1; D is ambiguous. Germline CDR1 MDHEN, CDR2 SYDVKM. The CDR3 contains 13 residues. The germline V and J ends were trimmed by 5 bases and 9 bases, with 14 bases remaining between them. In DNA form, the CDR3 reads TGTGCCAGCAGTGCCCTTGACTTATTTGAGCAGTTCTTC. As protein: CASSALDLFEQFF. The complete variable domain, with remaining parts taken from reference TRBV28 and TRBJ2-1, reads DVKVTQSSRYLVKRTGEKVFLECVQDMDHENMFWYRQDPGLGLRLIYFSYDVKMKEKGDIPEGYSVSREKKERFSLILESASTNQTSMYLCASSALDLFEQFFGPGTRLTVL.

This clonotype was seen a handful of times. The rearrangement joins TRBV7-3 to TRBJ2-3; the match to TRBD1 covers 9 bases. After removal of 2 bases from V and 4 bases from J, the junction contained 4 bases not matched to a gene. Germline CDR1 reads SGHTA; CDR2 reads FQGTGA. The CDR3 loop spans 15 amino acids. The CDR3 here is CASSLGTGSADTQYF. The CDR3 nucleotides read TGTGCCAGCAGCTTAGGGACAGGGTCCGCAGATACGCAGTATTTT.

Written as DNA, the CDR3 is TGTGCCAGCAGTGAAGAGTGGGGCTATGGCTACACCTTC. It specifies CASSEEWGYGYTF. The chain has TRBV25-1 and TRBJ1-2, with D unresolved. The CDR3 extends over 13 amino acids. The germline V gene has CDR1 MGHDK and CDR2 SYGVNS. Trimming removed 2 bases at V and 4 bases at J, with 8 bases between.

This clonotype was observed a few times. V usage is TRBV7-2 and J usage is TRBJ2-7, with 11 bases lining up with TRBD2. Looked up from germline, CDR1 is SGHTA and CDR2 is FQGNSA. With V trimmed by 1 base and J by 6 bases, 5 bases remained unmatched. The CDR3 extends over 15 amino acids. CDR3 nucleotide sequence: TGTGCCAGCAGCTTAGAACTAGCGGGAGCTGGCGAGCAGTACTTC. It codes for CASSLELAGAGEQYF.

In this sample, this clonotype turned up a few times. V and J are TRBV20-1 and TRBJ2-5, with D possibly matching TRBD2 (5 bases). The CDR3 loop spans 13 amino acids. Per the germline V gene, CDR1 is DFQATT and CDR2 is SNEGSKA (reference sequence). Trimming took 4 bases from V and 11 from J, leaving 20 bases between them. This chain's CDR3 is CSANFRVSAEQYF. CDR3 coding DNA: TGCAGTGCTAATTTCCGGGTATCAGCGGAGCAGTACTTC.

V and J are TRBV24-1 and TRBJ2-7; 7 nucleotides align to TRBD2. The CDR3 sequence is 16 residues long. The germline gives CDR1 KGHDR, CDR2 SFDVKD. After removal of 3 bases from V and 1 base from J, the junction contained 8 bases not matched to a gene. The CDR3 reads CATSDKASGSSYEQYF. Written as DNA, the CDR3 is TGTGCCACCAGTGATAAGGCTAGCGGAAGTTCCTACGAGCAGTACTTC.

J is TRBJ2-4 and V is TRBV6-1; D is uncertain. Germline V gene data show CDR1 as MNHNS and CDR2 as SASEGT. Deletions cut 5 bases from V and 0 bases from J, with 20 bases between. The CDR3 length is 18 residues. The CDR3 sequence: CASSRLVAWGLAKNIQYF. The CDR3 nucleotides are TGTGCCAGCAGTCGCCTGGTAGCATGGGGTCTAGCCAAAAACATTCAGTACTTC.

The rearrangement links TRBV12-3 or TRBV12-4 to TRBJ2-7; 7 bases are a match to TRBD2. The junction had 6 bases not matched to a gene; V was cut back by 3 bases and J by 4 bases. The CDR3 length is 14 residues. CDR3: CASSFGWEGYEQYF. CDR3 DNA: TGTGCCAGCAGTTTCGGGTGGGAGGGGTACGAGCAGTACTTC.

Here the CDR3 reads CAMGAGETQYF. The CDR3 DNA is TGTGCCATGGGGGCCGGGGAGACCCAGTACTTC. This sequence joins TRBV10-3 and TRBJ2-4; a possible D gene is TRBD1 (6 bases). The assigned J gene may be wrong: the sequence end matches TRBJ2-5 better. Germline CDR1 reads ENHRY; CDR2 reads SYGVKD. This CDR3 has 11 amino acids.

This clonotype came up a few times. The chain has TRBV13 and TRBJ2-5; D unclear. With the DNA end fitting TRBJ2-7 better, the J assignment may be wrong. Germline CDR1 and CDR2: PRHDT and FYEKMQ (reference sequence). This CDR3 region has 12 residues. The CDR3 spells CASSIVGVEQYF. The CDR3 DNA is TGTGCCAGCAGCATCGTAGGAGTCGAGCAGTACTTC.

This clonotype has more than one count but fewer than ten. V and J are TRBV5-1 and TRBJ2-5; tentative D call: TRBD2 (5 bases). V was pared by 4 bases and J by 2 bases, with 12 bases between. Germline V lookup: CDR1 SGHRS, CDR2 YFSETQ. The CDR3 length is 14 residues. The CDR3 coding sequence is TGCGCCAGCAGCCGTGGCGGGCCGCAAGAGACCCAGTACTTC. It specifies CASSRGGPQETQYF.

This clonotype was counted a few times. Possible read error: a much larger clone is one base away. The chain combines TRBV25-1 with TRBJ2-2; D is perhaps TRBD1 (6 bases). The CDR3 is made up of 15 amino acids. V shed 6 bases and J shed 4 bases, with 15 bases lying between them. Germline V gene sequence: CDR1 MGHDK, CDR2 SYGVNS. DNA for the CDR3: TGTGCCAGCAGCCAAGATGGGGGCAGCACCGGGGAGCTGTTTTTT. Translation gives CASSQDGGSTGELFF.